This T cell receptor beta chain was recorded in a study of blood T cells in healthy people across ages. Study-wide results and caveats: Across the age range, TCR beta diversity per million T cells fell in a roughly linear way.

A remark on this clonotype: The antigen is not known.

Isolation yielded PBMCs, at least 6 million per sample, in every case. Sample-barcoded 5' priming and a J-beta primer mix drove a second PCR of about 6 to 12 cycles. TCRdb re-analysed the 5' RACE reads in MiXCR, keeping a single row per CDR3 protein. The repertoire holds 800,000 to 950,000 distinct CDR3 sequences, with roughly 29% as singletons. Germline V CDR1 and CDR2: SGHTA, FQGNSA. The CDR3 covers 16 residues. J lost 3 bases, V lost 1 base, and 6 bases had no gene match. These data also featured in a second study, about T cells of mothers and their children. That source notes: The overlap seen between related mothers and children slightly exceeded that of unrelated pairs, though not significantly. Clones that were microchimeric and persistent were not detected among T cells.

The rearrangement uses TRBV7-2 and TRBJ2-7, with TRBD1 matching 10 bases. The TCR was taken from a woman in her thirties or forties in good health. Sequencing was performed on blood. CDR3 DNA sequence: TGTGCCAGCAGCTTAGGGTGGACAGGGGGAAACTACGAGCAGTACTTC. As protein: CASSLGWTGGNYEQYF.